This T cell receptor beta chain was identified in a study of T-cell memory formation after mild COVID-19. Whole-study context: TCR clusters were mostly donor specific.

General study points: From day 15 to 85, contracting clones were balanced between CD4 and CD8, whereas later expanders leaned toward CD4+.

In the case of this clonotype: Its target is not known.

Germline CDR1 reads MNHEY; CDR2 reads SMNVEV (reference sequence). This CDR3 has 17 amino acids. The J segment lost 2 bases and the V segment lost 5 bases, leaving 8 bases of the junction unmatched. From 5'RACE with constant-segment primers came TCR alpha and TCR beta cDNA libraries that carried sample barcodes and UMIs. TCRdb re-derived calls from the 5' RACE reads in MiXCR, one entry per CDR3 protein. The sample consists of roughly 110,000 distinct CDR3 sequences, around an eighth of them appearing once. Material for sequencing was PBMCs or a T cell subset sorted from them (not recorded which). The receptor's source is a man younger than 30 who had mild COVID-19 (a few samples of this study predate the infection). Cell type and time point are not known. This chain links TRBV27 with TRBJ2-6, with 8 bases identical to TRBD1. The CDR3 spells CASSQDRAYPGANVLTF. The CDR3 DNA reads TGTGCCAGCAGTCAGGACAGGGCTTATCCTGGGGCCAACGTCCTGACTTTC.